Here is one T cell receptor beta chain with its context. Sequenced by immunoSEQ multiplex PCR; TCRdb stores in-frame clones only, minus some. The sample contains 15,000 or so clones, 65% to 75% of which appear only once. This sample stems from a study of T cells after somatic rescue of genetic block. The CDR3 consists of 13 residues. With 3 bases removed from V and 1 base from J, the gap between germline ends came to 9 bases. Germline V gene sequence: CDR1 GTSNPN, CDR2 SVGIG (reference sequence). Sequenced sample: peripheral blood mononuclear cells (PBMCs). The clonotype comes from a boy aged 10-17 years. This chain joins TRBV30 and TRBJ1-1; D is possibly TRBD1 (6 bases). The CDR3 sequence: CAWSSTGNTEAFF. In DNA form, the CDR3 reads TGTGCCTGGAGCTCGACAGGGAACACTGAAGCTTTCTTT.